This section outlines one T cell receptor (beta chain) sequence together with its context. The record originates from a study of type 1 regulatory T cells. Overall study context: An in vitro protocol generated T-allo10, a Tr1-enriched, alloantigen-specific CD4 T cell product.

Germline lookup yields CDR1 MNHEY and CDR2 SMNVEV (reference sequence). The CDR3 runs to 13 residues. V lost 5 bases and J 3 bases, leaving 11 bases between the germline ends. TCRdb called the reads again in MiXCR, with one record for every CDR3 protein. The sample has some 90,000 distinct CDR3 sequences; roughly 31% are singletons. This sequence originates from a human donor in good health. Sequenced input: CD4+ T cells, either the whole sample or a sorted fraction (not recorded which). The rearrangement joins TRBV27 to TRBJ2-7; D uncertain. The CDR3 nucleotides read TGTGCCAGCAGTCGTGATGGTTTCTACGAGCAGTACTTC. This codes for CASSRDGFYEQYF.